This TCR beta chain was profiled in a study of blood T cell repertoires in COVID-19. Background on the study: Sites in the United States, Italy and Spain provided acute and convalescent COVID-19 samples. The analysed material was cDNA or gDNA that came from T cells, B-cell-depleted T cells, or PBMCs.

Germline V gene lookup returns CDR1 MNHNS and CDR2 SASEGT. This CDR3 has 13 amino acids. Trimming took 2 bases from V and 7 from J, leaving 11 bases between them. Per the original methods: Nucleated cell number was recorded as an estimate derived from reference gene primer amplification. The method was immunoSEQ multiplex PCR; TCRdb's version includes in-frame clones alone and lacks a portion of them. The DNA gave D and trimming, while V, J and clone size come from that table. This table has fewer than 350,000 clones, around 85% appearing once. V usage is TRBV6-1 and J usage is TRBJ1-1; D is uncertain. Sequenced sample: peripheral blood. The source of this sequence is a human donor in a cohort sampled during active COVID-19. The CDR3 loop is CASSEWGGYEAFF. The CDR3 bases are TGTGCCAGCAGTGAATGGGGAGGCTATGAAGCTTTCTTT.